Given below is one T cell receptor (beta chain) in context. Its specificity is unknown. In germline, CDR1 is SNHLY, CDR2 FYNNEI. This CDR3 spans 13 amino acids. The germline V and J ends were trimmed by 5 bases and 4 bases, with 11 bases remaining between them. The time point was: blood 2 weeks post-SBRT. The treatment was: 15 Gy SBRT to primary tumor, nephrectomy 4 weeks later. After SBRT, blood was collected at 2 and 4 weeks, plus baseline. Using immunoSEQ multiplex PCR, the repertoire was profiled, and TCRdb retains in-frame clones only, with some absent. The data contain roughly 120,000 clones, 75% to 90% of them seen just once; the ten biggest clones take up about 1.9%. This specimen comes from a study of radiation and T cells in renal cell carcinoma. About the study: Nephrectomy followed 15 Gy stereotactic body radiation by 4 weeks. Findings of the study overall: No pretreatment tumor biopsies were available for baseline clonotypes. From baseline, blood top tumor clonotypes peaked at 2 weeks post-radiation.

The sample was blood, taken from a patient whose treatment included radiotherapy and nephrectomy. The chain joins TRBV2 to TRBJ2-5; D unclear. This receptor was obtained from an older woman with renal cell carcinoma. The CDR3 DNA follows: TGTGCCAGCAGTTCCACATTGGGAGAGACCCAGTACTTC. Translation gives CASSSTLGETQYF.